Shown below are 20 T cell receptor beta chains from a single sample sequenced in a study of cytomegalovirus exposure and HLA in healthy donors. The PCR made use of 60 Vbeta and 13 Jbeta primers. Measured with immunoSEQ multiplex PCR; TCRdb has only the in-frame clones, and not every one. The sample shows 140,000 to 150,000 clones, about four fifths of them seen only once. The sequencing sample was made of PBMCs. The receptor source for this set is a woman between 35 and 50 years old in good health and CMV-seropositive.

The rearrangement joins TRBV9 to TRBJ1-1; D may be TRBD1 (6 bases). The V gene's germline CDR1 is SGDLS and CDR2 YYNGEE. The V end lost 0 bases, the J end lost 0 bases, and 12 bases lay between the germline ends. The CDR3 is 16 residues long. The CDR3 region has the DNA TGTGCCAGCAGCGTAGTAACAGGGACCTTGAACACTGAAGCTTTCTTT. Translation gives CASSVVTGTLNTEAFF.

This clone has only one observation. This chain connects TRBV10-1 to TRBJ1-5; D is possibly TRBD1 (5 bases). The CDR3 is 14 amino acids. Deletions cut 9 bases from V and 4 bases from J, with 16 bases between. The germline CDR1 and CDR2 sequences are WNHNN and SYGVQD (reference sequence). This CDR3 is CARDPQGMNQPQHF. DNA for the CDR3: TGCGCCAGAGACCCCCAGGGAATGAATCAGCCCCAGCATTTT.

The rearrangement links TRBV19 to TRBJ2-2; 11 nucleotides line up with TRBD2. CDR3 length: 19 amino acids. The ends lost 6 bases at V and 5 bases at J; junction bases unmatched: 17. Germline V lookup: CDR1 LNHDA, CDR2 SQIVND (reference sequence). DNA of the CDR3: TGTGCCAGTAGCGTCCCCCGTCCTCTAGCGGGAGGTCTTACCGGGGAGCTGTTTTTT. It translates to CASSVPRPLAGGLTGELFF.

This clone was detected a few times. This chain links TRBV7-8 with TRBJ2-2; 7 bases are a match to TRBD1. Germline V gives CDR1 SGHVS, CDR2 FQNEAQ. The CDR3 consists of 12 residues. Trimming at V came to 6 bases and at J to 5 bases, leaving 0 bases not matched to a gene. CDR3 sequence (DNA): TGTGCCAGCAGGACAGGGACCGGGGAGCTGTTTTTT. Translated: CASRTGTGELFF.

This chain uses TRBV2 with TRBJ1-4; D is perhaps TRBD1 (6 bases). Germline-derived CDR1 and CDR2 are SNHLY and FYNNEI. The ends were cut back, 10 bases at V and 7 bases at J, with 28 bases in the middle. This CDR3 contains 17 residues. The CDR3 DNA follows: TGTGCCACCCGACGGGGGGGCGGAGCGGATCCTAGTGAAAAACTGTTTTTT. Its translation: CATRRGGGADPSEKLFF.

A single count supports this clone. The chain combines TRBV7-9 with TRBJ2-7, with TRBD1 matching 12 bases. CDR1 is SEHNR, CDR2 FQNEAQ, per germline (reference sequence). The CDR3 is made up of 15 amino acids. The V and J ends lost 5 bases and 7 bases, in that order; junction bases with no gene match: 9. The CDR3 here is CASSIPGQGAIEQYF. CDR3 nucleotide sequence: TGTGCCAGCAGCATACCGGGACAGGGGGCGATTGAGCAGTACTTC.

This chain links TRBV6-5 with TRBJ1-2; 7 nucleotides match TRBD1. From germline, CDR1 is MNHEY and CDR2 SVGAGI. The CDR3 sequence is 16 residues long. V lost 4 bases to trimming and J lost 1 base; unmatched junction nucleotides: 9. Here the CDR3 reads CASSSDRTHNNYGYTF. The CDR3 bases are TGTGCCAGCAGTTCGGACAGGACCCATAATAACTATGGCTACACCTTC.

This chain uses TRBV27 with TRBJ2-7, with 9 bases lining up with TRBD2. V was pared by 5 bases and J by 0 bases, with 8 bases of the junction left unmatched. Looked up from germline, CDR1 is MNHEY and CDR2 is SMNVEV (reference sequence). CDR3 length equals 16 residues. The DNA for the CDR3 is TGTGCCAGCAGTCCCTCTAGCGGGGATAGCTCCTACGAGCAGTACTTC. Amino acid sequence: CASSPSSGDSSYEQYF.

V gene TRBV6-1 combines with J gene TRBJ2-3; weak D call: TRBD1 (5 bases). The V and J ends lost 1 base and 7 bases respectively, with 18 bases between them. Germline V gene sequence: CDR1 MNHNS, CDR2 SASEGT. The CDR3 consists of 16 residues. This CDR3 is CASSEGGGALANTQYF. Written as DNA, the CDR3 is TGTGCCAGCAGTGAAGGGGGCGGAGCTCTCGCCAATACGCAGTATTTT.

This sequence joins TRBV7-9 and TRBJ2-3; 8 nucleotides align to TRBD1. The V gene end was trimmed by 3 bases and the J gene end by 2 bases; junction bases not matched to a gene: 16. The CDR3 loop spans 19 amino acids. Per germline, CDR1 SEHNR and CDR2 FQNEAQ (reference sequence). CDR3 sequence: CASSFYGDLGQASTDTQYF. The CDR3 DNA is TGTGCCAGCAGCTTTTATGGGGATTTGGGACAGGCGTCCACAGATACGCAGTATTTT.

This sequence joins TRBV7-2 and TRBJ2-3; 9 nucleotides agree with TRBD2. This CDR3 has 16 amino acids. Germline assignment: CDR1 SGHTA and CDR2 FQGNSA. V gave up 2 bases and J gave up 0 bases; unmatched junction bases: 3. The chain's CDR3 is CASSLRLAASTDTQYF. In nucleotides, the CDR3 is TGTGCCAGCAGCTTACGACTAGCGGCTAGCACAGATACGCAGTATTTT.

The V and J genes are TRBV29-1 and TRBJ2-2; 12 nucleotides agree with TRBD1. Germline assignment: CDR1 SQVTM and CDR2 ANQGSEA. The CDR3 spans 15 residues. The V gene end was trimmed by 3 bases and the J gene end by 4 bases; junction bases not matched to a gene: 3. CDR3 bases: TGCAGCGTTGAGGGACAGGGGGCGGTCACCGGGGAGCTGTTTTTT. Its translation is CSVEGQGAVTGELFF.

The V gene is TRBV11-2, the J gene TRBJ2-1, with TRBD2 identical over 12 bases. The CDR3 loop spans 14 amino acids. The V gene's germline CDR1 is SGHAT and CDR2 FQNNGV. The J segment lost 9 bases and the V segment lost 5 bases, leaving 5 bases of the junction unmatched. The CDR3 bases are TGTGCCAGCAGCGGGCTAGCGGGGGGGCGTGAGCAGTTCTTC. Translation: CASSGLAGGREQFF.

V is TRBV5-1 and J is TRBJ2-4, with 7 bases matching TRBD1. CDR3 length equals 14 residues. CDR1 SGHRS and CDR2 YFSETQ come from the germline V gene. V shed 0 bases, J shed 7 bases, and the junction held 4 bases outside the gene matches. As DNA, the CDR3 is TGCGCCAGCAGCTTGGACAGGGGATGGAACATTCAGTACTTC. Translating it yields CASSLDRGWNIQYF.

J is TRBJ1-2 and V is TRBV28; D possibly corresponds to TRBD1 (5 bases). Germline CDR1 MDHEN, CDR2 SYDVKM. Trimming took off 5 bases at V and 0 bases at J, with 13 bases between the two ends. This CDR3 spans 15 amino acids. CDR3 region: CASSVTGFPNYGYTF. CDR3 in DNA: TGTGCCAGCAGTGTTACAGGATTCCCTAACTATGGCTACACCTTC.

This clone was seen more than once but under ten times. The chain carries TRBV4-2 and TRBJ2-1, with TRBD1 matching 10 bases. V lost 3 bases to trimming and J lost 4 bases; unmatched junction nucleotides: 0. CDR3 length equals 14 residues. The germline V gene encodes CDR1 LGHNA and CDR2 YNFKEQ. DNA for the CDR3: TGTGCCAGCAGCCAGGGACAGGGGTACAATGAGCAGTTCTTC. Protein product: CASSQGQGYNEQFF.

This clone appeared a few times. The rearrangement uses TRBV30 and TRBJ1-6, with unresolved D. The length of the CDR3 is 10 residues. Deletions cut 7 bases from V and 11 bases from J, with 9 bases between. CDR1 is GTSNPN and CDR2 is SVGIG in the germline V gene (reference sequence). The CDR3 protein is CAFGVAPLHF. CDR3 DNA sequence: TGTGCCTTTGGAGTGGCACCCCTCCACTTT.

The table lists this clone with a few counts. The chain recombines TRBV5-6 with TRBJ1-5; no reliable D call. Trimming cost V 1 base and J 5 bases, with 7 bases left between them. Germline CDR1 and CDR2: SGHDT and YYEEEE. This CDR3 is built from 13 residues. Here the CDR3 DNA reads TGTGCCAGCAGCTTGATGCGGGATCAGCCCCAGCATTTT. This encodes CASSLMRDQPQHF.

This clone occurred once. V is TRBV30 and J is TRBJ1-6; the D gene is possibly TRBD1 (6 bases). CDR1 and CDR2 from the germline V gene are GTSNPN and SVGIG (reference sequence). The length of the CDR3 is 16 residues. V lost 7 bases and J 10 bases, leaving 26 bases between the germline ends. CDR3 bases: TGTGCCTCGACCCCACTAGGCGGACAGAAGGGATCACCCCTCCACTTT. Protein product: CASTPLGGQKGSPLHF.

V usage is TRBV5-1 and J usage is TRBJ2-3; 12 bases map to TRBD1. CDR1 is SGHRS and CDR2 is YFSETQ in the germline V gene. The ends lost 2 bases at V and 0 bases at J; junction bases unmatched: 4. The CDR3 contains 17 residues. The CDR3 nucleotides are TGCGCCAGCAGCTTTGGGACAGGGGGCCCAAGCACAGATACGCAGTATTTT. Protein: CASSFGTGGPSTDTQYF. The full variable domain, completed using reference TRBV5-1 and TRBJ2-3, is KAGVTQTPRYLIKTRGQQVTLSCSPISGHRSVSWYQQTPGQGLQFLFEYFSETQRNKGNFPGRFSGRQFSNSRSEMNVSTLELGDSALYLCASSFGTGGPSTDTQYFGPGTRLTVL.